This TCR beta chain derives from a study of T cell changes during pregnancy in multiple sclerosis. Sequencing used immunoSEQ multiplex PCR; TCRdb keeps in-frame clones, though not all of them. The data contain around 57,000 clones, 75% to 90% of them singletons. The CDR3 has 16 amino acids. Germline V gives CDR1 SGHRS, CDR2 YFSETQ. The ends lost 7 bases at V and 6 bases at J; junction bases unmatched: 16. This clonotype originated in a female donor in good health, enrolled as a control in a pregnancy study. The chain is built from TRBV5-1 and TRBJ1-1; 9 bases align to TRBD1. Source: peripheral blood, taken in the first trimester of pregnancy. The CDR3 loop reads CASSPGHRDRASEAFF. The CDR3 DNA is TGCGCCAGCTCGCCCGGACACCGGGACAGGGCCTCTGAAGCTTTCTTT.